The clone carrying this T cell receptor beta chain came up once. The record originates from a study of technical replicates of blood from a handful of donors. The repertoire was sequenced with immunoSEQ multiplex PCR; TCRdb's copy has only in-frame clones and lacks some. The table lists around 69,000 clones, almost 98% of them singletons, with roughly 0.2% in the top ten. The CDR3 is made up of 14 amino acids. Germline V lookup: CDR1 LNHDA, CDR2 SQIVND (reference sequence). With 1 base clipped from V and 4 bases from J, the junction kept 3 bases outside the gene matches. V and J are TRBV19 and TRBJ1-1; 7 bases map to TRBD1. The TCR comes from a human donor in good health. Sequencing used T cells isolated from PBMCs. Here the CDR3 reads CASSIVAGGTEAFF. CDR3 coding DNA: TGTGCCAGTAGTATAGTAGCAGGGGGCACTGAAGCTTTCTTT.